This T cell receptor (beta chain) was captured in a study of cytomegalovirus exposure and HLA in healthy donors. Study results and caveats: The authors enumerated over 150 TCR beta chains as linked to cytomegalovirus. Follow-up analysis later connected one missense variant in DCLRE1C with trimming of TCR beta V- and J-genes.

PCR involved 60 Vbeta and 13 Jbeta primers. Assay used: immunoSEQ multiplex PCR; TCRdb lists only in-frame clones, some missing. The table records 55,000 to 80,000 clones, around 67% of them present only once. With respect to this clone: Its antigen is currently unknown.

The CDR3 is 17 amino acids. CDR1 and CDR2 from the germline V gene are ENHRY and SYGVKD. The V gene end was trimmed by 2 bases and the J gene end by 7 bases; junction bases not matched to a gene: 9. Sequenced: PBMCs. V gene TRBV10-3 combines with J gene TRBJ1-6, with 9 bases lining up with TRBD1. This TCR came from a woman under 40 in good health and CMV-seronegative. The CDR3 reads CAISENRVGTGNSPLHF. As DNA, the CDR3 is TGTGCCATCAGTGAGAATCGAGTCGGGACAGGGAATTCACCCCTCCACTTT.